This T cell receptor (beta chain) was recovered during a study of cytomegalovirus exposure and HLA in healthy donors (dated by TCRdb to 2016 to 2017). Some background on the complete study: According to an earlier analysis of several hundred of the donors, 150 million to 200 million T cells yielded some 110 million unique TCR beta sequences and about 280 Gb of sequence data. An early release that covered some 630 HLA-typed donors contained approximately 320 gigabases of sequencing data and around 85 million unique TCR sequences. The genetic ancestry cluster associated with self-reported Caucasian donors included about 81% of the 300 to 400 genotyped donors. The study aimed to test whether signatures of past pathogen exposure could be identified by cataloging public T cell receptors. The study used immunosequencing to profile the T cell repertoires of under 700 subjects and linked those repertoires to cytomegalovirus serostatus. In addition to the first cohort of 666 subjects, a separate validation cohort of 120 different subjects was used. The study combined high-throughput TCR immunosequencing, statistical association of individual TCRs with disease status, and machine learning to predict cytomegalovirus infection status. A later analysis re-analyzed previously published TCR beta repertoires from several hundred donors and added high-resolution HLA genotyping to study TCR occurrence patterns. Rather than drawing on any new phenotypic data, the later analysis identified candidate immune exposures from TCR beta sequences and the way those sequences occurred across donors. An earlier analysis of 500 to 750 of the donors applied high-throughput TCR beta sequencing to assess whether each TCR beta V gene segment acted as functional or pseudogenic. Donor age, sex, ethnicity and CMV serostatus were compiled together with the repertoire data. A later genetic analysis took genome-wide SNP genotypes for about 60% of the roughly 670 donors and used that subset as a discovery cohort. Every discovery cohort repertoire had been produced on one sequencing platform. HLA typing covered class I and class II loci at four-digit resolution. The number of typed donors differed by locus: about 620-630 for A, B, C, DRB1 and DQB1; 500 to 550 for DQA1; about 600 for DPA1; and approximately 450 for DPB1. Roughly 5 DR-DQ haplotypes were handled as single units for association and clustering, since linkage in the cohort was strong. Among a few hundred genotyped donors of the cohort, an average of around 240,000 unique TCR beta nucleotide sequences were sequenced per donor, roughly 20% of them non-productive. Broader findings and caveats from the paper: In this cohort, only TCR beta chains were sequenced, and detectable features were limited by the absence of alpha or paired-chain data. In a later genetic analysis, a missense DCLRE1C variant was associated with V-gene and J-gene trimming of TCR beta chains, and the association was replicated in an independent cohort. In the study, 150 to 200 TCR beta chains were listed as associated with cytomegalovirus. Some IMGT-functional V segments, including TRBV6-2 and TRBV6-3, could not be distinguished by the 87-base-pair reads and were therefore excluded. While some public TCRs were present in many individuals, most TCR sequences turned up only very rarely across donors. The presence/absence analyses assumed that sequencing depth was roughly uniform across donors, and that assumption may not be true. Broadly in line with IMGT annotations, most TCR beta V segments showed up in productive rearrangements about 87% or about 30% of the time in an earlier analysis of approximately 600 of the donors. The earlier analysis of 587 of the donors excluded approximately 17 rarely observed V segments, including chromosome 9 orphons, because counts were too low. In vitro tests confirmed that a few of the cytomegalovirus-associated TCR beta chains recognize cytomegalovirus antigens. Cytomegalovirus status was reported to be diagnosed by the classifier with high specificity and sensitivity in both the original and validation cohorts. Because HLA typing was unavailable for some donors at each locus, only the typed subset was used in association tests. In a later analysis, TCR association rates were found to vary across HLA loci, with the most associated TCRs seen for DRB1 alleles and the fewest for HLA-C alleles. Specific HLA alleles were associated with around 18,000 TCR beta sequences at a false discovery rate of 0.05 in a later analysis. In a later analysis, HLA-associated TCR beta chains showed more clonal expansion and lower generation probabilities than non-associated chains that were equally common. Most CMV-associated TCR beta chains appeared to be HLA-restricted in a later analysis, and the HLA associations seemed to be driven largely by CMV exposure. In a later analysis, several top co-occurrence clusters were reported to appear linked to parvovirus B19, influenza, CMV and Epstein-Barr virus. The authors suggested that the approach could potentially be extended to other disease states and immunological phenotypes. CMV serostatus was the only immune exposure information available for the cohort. The sequencing pipeline was judged likely to have produced a cluster of highly shared sequence variants as a technical artifact. According to a later genetic analysis, donors in an Asian-associated ancestry cluster had fewer N-insertions in productive TCRs than the roughly 660-donor mean. A further reported finding was that TCR beta sequences accurately predicted the HLA-A and HLA-B alleles for most subjects in the first cohort. Strong co-occurrence of HLA alleles, especially DR and DQ, made assigning TCR associations to individual alleles difficult. Correlated functional status among segregating V segments might be attributable to linkage disequilibrium, but an unknown experimental factor could not be ruled out.

The cohort consisted of approximately 690 healthy bone marrow donors. All cohort members were sampled while nominally healthy, although unrecorded immune exposures were likely present. The donor was CMV seropositive and belonged to the group of 250 to 300 seropositive cohort members. Each donor provided a peripheral blood sample, and peripheral blood mononuclear cells were used for TCR beta sequencing. Genomic DNA was extracted from the blood cell samples with the Qiagen DNeasy Blood Extraction Kit. Receptors were amplified or captured by the immunoSEQ multiplex PCR assay. A mixture of 60 forward primers for TCR Vbeta segments and 13 reverse primers for TCR Jbeta segments was used in the multiplex PCR. The CDR3 region of rearranged TCR beta genes was amplified from genomic DNA by a multiplex PCR assay. Amplified TCR beta libraries were sequenced as 87-base-pair reads on the Illumina HiSeq System. In the original analysis: In a later analysis, some 80 million unique TCR beta chains were counted across the roughly 670 repertoires, and approximately 11 million of these chains were shared by at least two donors. To remove PCR and sequencing errors, raw reads were error-corrected and collapsed into unique sequences using a nearest-neighbor algorithm that merged closely related sequences. Alignment of CDR3 sequences to IMGT reference sequences was used to assign V, D and J gene segments. Each retained sequence needed at least a six-nucleotide match to both a V gene segment and a J gene segment. A rearrangement counted as productive if the CDR3 had no stop codons and remained in frame with V and J, and every other rearrangement counted as non-productive. CDR3 was defined by IMGT convention, running from the second conserved V-encoded cysteine to the conserved J-encoded phenylalanine. The earlier analysis of some 540 of the donors excluded any sequence lacking an unambiguous match to a single V gene segment. An earlier analysis of a few hundred of the donors called V segments functional above 56.7% productive rearrangements and segregating when the between-donor standard deviation exceeded 5%. A statistical classification framework was built for diagnosing cytomegalovirus status from the catalog of TCR beta chain sequences. V and J gene assignment, in a later analysis, came from comparing TCR nucleotide sequences with IMGT/GENE-DB human TR gene sequences. Using the TCRdist pipeline, a later analysis assigned CDR3 sequences along with most-parsimonious VDJ recombination scenarios. A later analysis defined each TCR beta chain by its CDR3 amino acid sequence plus V-gene family, and excluded reads lacking a unique V-gene family. To address suspected cross-contamination and a sequencing artifact, a later analysis removed roughly 580 highly shared, low-generation-probability nucleotide sequences. For each public chain, a later analysis derived a clonal expansion index from normalized ranks of inferred template counts within each repertoire. A later analysis computed generation probabilities with a VDJ recombination model fitted to out-of-frame rearrangements, and checked the results against IGoR. In a later analysis, TCR-TCR, TCR-HLA and TCR-CMV co-occurrence was scored with hypergeometric tests, and a repertoire-size bias correction was applied to TCR pairs. A later analysis estimated false discovery rates by permuting HLA or CMV assignments 20 times. A later analysis grouped co-occurring TCRs with DBSCAN, adding TCRdist sequence similarity when clustering within HLA-allele-positive subsets. Repertoires with fewer than 30,000 or more than 120,000 public chains, plus five repertoires with anomalous nucleotide sharing, were excluded from co-occurrence clustering. What TCRdb holds here is the immuneACCESS table cut down to in-frame rearrangements. Part of the clones is not present; checked against another copy, under half of the missing clones reflect an unresolved V gene, and the others are unexplained. V and J calls and clone size are copied from that table; D and trimming were computed from the DNA. Present in this sample are approximately 160,000 clones, about 65% of which were seen just once. Around 4.3% of the sample belongs to the ten largest clones.

A remark on this clone: Which antigen it targets is not known. Base quality data are lacking; no much larger clone is found one base away.

Counted from cysteine to phenylalanine, this CDR3 has 16 amino acids. Only CDR3 DNA is held: 48 bases, read in frame from base 1. V is pared back by 2 bases and J by 5 bases, with 15 bases lying between the germline termini. CDR1 and CDR2 (MNHNS, SASEGT) derive from the germline V gene. This chain is built from TRBV6-1 and TRBJ2-2; tentative D gene TRBD1, with 6 bases matching. This receptor was taken from a woman between 18 and 29 years old in good health and CMV-seropositive. Material for sequencing was PBMCs. The bases are TGTGCCAGCAGTGAACAAGGACAGCTAGTGACCGGGGAGCTGTTTTTT. Its protein reads: CASSEQGQLVTGELFF.